The rows below give T cell receptor beta chains drawn from one sample of a study of siplizumab effects on memory and regulatory T cells. Clones were sequenced by immunoSEQ multiplex PCR, and TCRdb holds only the in-frame ones, with some missing. The sample has approximately 94,000 clones, approximately 93% seen once. Source material: CD8+ T cells sorted from blood. These receptors were taken from a human donor in good health. Both conserved end residues are part of each CDR3. A D gene is named only where the DNA matches it firmly. Clone size appears in some rows only: once, few, many, or a class for an expanded clone.

V gene	J gene	D gene	clone size	CDR3 DNA	CDR3 protein
TRBV15	TRBJ2-2	-	-	TGTGCCACCAGCAGGTCCCTATCCTGGGGCACCGGGGAGCTGTTTTTT	CATSRSLSWGTGELFF
TRBV7-9	TRBJ1-2	-	-	TGTGCCAGCAGCGGCAGGGAAGTCGCCTTC	CASSGREVAF
TRBV5-6	TRBJ1-4	TRBD1	-	TGTGCCAGCAGCTCAGGGGGAAGGAATGAAAAACTGTTTTTT	CASSSGGRNEKLFF
TRBV2	TRBJ2-7	-	once	TGTGCCAGCAGTGTAACGTTAGACTACGAGCAGTACTTC	CASSVTLDYEQYF
TRBV4-1	TRBJ1-3	TRBD1	-	TGCGCCAGCAGCCTGGACAGGCTCTCTGGAAACACCATATATTTT	CASSLDRLSGNTIYF
TRBV27	TRBJ1-6	-	-	TGTGCCAGCAGTGTTGGGGGACATCCGTCCTCCTATAATTCACCCCTCCACTTT	CASSVGGHPSSYNSPLHF
TRBV6-6	TRBJ2-7	TRBD2	-	TGTGCCAGCAGTTACTCCGGGACTAGCGGGTACGAGCAGTACTTC	CASSYSGTSGYEQYF
TRBV29-1	TRBJ1-2	TRBD1	-	TGCAGCGTTGAAGATTGGGACAGGGACTATGGCTACACCTTC	CSVEDWDRDYGYTF
TRBV19	TRBJ2-1	TRBD1	-	TGTGCCACTTCACATGGGACAGGGAAAAATGAGCAGTTCTTC	CATSHGTGKNEQFF
TRBV5-4	TRBJ2-7	TRBD2	-	TGTGCCAGCAGCGCTAGCGGGAGTGGGCCCTACGAGCAGTACTTC	CASSASGSGPYEQYF
TRBV10-1	TRBJ1-6	-	-	TGCGCCAGCAGGGAAATGCCTGGACAAACCTCCTATAATTCACCCCTCCACTTT	CASREMPGQTSYNSPLHF
TRBV7-8	TRBJ1-5	-	-	TGTGCCAGCAGCTGGGACCGAAACAATCAGCCCCAGCATTTT	CASSWDRNNQPQHF
TRBV4-1	TRBJ2-7	TRBD2	-	TGCGCCAGCAGCCAAGTAACACTAGCGGGGTATGAGCAGTACTTC	CASSQVTLAGYEQYF
TRBV4-2	TRBJ2-7	-	-	TGTGCCAGCAGCCAAGAGGATTCGGGGGCAGTCGGCACCTACGAGCAGTACTTC	CASSQEDSGAVGTYEQYF
TRBV27	TRBJ2-7	-	once	TGTGCCAGCAGTTTATCCCCCTGGGGGGGCGCGGACGAGCAGTACTTC	CASSLSPWGGADEQYF
TRBV13	TRBJ2-5	-	-	TGTGCCAGCAGCCTCCCGGGACCTCAAGAGACCCAGTACTTC	CASSLPGPQETQYF
TRBV7-9	TRBJ2-1	-	-	TGTGCCAGCAGCTTATTGCCAAACAATGAGCAGTTCTTC	CASSLLPNNEQFF
TRBV29-1	TRBJ2-1	-	-	TGCAGCGTTGAAGATCTCGGGGGAGTACGGGATGAGCAGTTCTTC	CSVEDLGGVRDEQFF
TRBV14	TRBJ2-1	-	once	TGTGCCAGCAGCGATCACGTGAACAATGAGCAGTTCTTC	CASSDHVNNEQFF
TRBV19	TRBJ2-1	-	-	TGTGCCAGTAGTATAATCTCAGGGGAATTGGAGCAGTTCTTC	CASSIISGELEQFF